This T cell receptor (beta chain) stems from a study of technical replicates of blood from a handful of donors. Assay: immunoSEQ multiplex PCR; the TCRdb copy retains only in-frame clones and omits some. Among 67,000 or so clones, approximately 92% were seen once, and the ten largest hold approximately 0.34%. Germline V gene sequence: CDR1 LNHNV, CDR2 YYDKDF (reference sequence). V was clipped by 9 bases and J by 6 bases, with 12 bases between them. The CDR3 totals 11 residues. This sequence originates from a human donor in good health. Sequencing was done on a sample of T cells isolated from PBMCs. This rearrangement joins TRBV15 to TRBJ2-7; weak D call: TRBD1 (6 bases). Written as DNA, the CDR3 is TGTGCCACGGAACAGGGTTCCGAGCAGTACTTC. Translated, it gives CATEQGSEQYF.